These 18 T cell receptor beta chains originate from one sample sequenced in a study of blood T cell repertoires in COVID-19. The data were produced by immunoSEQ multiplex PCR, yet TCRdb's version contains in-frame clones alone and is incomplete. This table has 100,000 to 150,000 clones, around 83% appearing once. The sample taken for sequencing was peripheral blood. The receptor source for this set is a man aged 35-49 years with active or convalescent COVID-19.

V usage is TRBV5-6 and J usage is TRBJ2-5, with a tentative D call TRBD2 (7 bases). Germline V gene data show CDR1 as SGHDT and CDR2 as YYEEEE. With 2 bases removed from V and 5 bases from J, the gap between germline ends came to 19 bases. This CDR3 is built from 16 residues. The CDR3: CASSFNRGARGETQYF. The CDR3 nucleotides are TGTGCCAGCAGCTTTAATCGGGGGGCCCGTGGGGAGACCCAGTACTTC.

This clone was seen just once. DNA of the CDR3: TGTGCCAGCAGCCCCTACTACGAGCAGTACTTC. This translates into CASSPYYEQYF. The V call is TRBV2, the J call TRBJ2-7, with unresolved D. Germline V lookup: CDR1 SNHLY, CDR2 FYNNEI. This CDR3 spans 11 amino acids. Trimming cost V 6 bases and J 3 bases, with 6 bases left between them.

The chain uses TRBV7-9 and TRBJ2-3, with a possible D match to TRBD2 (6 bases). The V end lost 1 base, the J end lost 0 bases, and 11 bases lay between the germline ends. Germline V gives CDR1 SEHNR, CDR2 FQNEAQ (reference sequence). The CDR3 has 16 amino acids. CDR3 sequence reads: CASSLVSGASTDTQYF. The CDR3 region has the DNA TGTGCCAGCAGCTTAGTTAGCGGTGCTAGCACAGATACGCAGTATTTT.

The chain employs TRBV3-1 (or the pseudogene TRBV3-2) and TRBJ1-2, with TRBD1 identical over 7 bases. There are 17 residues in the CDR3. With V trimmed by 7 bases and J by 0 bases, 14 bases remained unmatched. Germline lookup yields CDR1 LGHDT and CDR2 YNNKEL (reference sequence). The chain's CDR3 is CASTVGAGTETNYGYTF. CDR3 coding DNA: TGTGCCAGCACCGTTGGCGCGGGGACAGAAACTAACTATGGCTACACCTTC.

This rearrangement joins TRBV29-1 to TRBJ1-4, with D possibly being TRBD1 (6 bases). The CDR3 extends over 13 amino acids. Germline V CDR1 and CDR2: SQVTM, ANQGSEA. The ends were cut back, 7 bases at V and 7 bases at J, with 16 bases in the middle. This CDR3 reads CSGTRGFGEKLFF. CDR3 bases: TGCAGCGGGACCAGGGGTTTCGGTGAAAAACTGTTTTTT.

The chain's CDR3 is CASSEEGRGWGTEAFF. The CDR3 region has the DNA TGTGCCAGCAGTGAAGAGGGTCGGGGTTGGGGCACTGAAGCTTTCTTT. V usage is TRBV6-1 and J usage is TRBJ1-1, with D unclear. This CDR3 comprises 16 residues. Per germline, CDR1 MNHNS and CDR2 SASEGT. The ends were cut back, 1 base at V and 4 bases at J, with 16 bases in the middle.

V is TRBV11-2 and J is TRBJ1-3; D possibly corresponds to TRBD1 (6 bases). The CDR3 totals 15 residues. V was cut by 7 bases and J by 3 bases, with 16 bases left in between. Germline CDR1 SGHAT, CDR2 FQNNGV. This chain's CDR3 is CASTLAGGNGNTIYF. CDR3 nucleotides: TGTGCCAGCACCCTGGCGGGGGGCAATGGAAACACCATATATTTT.

The CDR3 DNA follows: TGTGCCATCACCCCAGGGGGTGGTTCACCCCTCCACTTT. Translated, it gives CAITPGGGSPLHF. The chain carries TRBV10-3 and TRBJ1-6; 7 bases map to TRBD1. Trimming cost V 7 bases and J 9 bases; bases outside gene matches: 6. The CDR3 contains 13 residues. The V gene's germline CDR1 is ENHRY and CDR2 SYGVKD.

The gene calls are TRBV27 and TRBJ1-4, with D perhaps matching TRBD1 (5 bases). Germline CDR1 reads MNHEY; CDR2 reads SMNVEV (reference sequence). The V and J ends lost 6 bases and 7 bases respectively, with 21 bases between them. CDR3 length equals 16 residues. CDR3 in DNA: TGTGCCAGCAGACCCGTAGGGGACTTAATGCGTGAAAAACTGTTTTTT. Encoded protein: CASRPVGDLMREKLFF.

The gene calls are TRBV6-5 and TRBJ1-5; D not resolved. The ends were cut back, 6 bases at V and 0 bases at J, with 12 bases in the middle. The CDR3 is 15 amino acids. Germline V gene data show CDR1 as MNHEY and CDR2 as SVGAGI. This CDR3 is CASRRDPYSNQPQHF. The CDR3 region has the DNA TGTGCCAGCAGGCGAGATCCTTATAGCAATCAGCCCCAGCATTTT.

For the CDR3, the DNA is TGTGCCAGCAGCCATCGGACAGAATTATTAAGCTCTGGAAACACCATATATTTT. Translation gives CASSHRTELLSSGNTIYF. The chain carries TRBV5-5 and TRBJ1-3; D may be TRBD1 (6 bases). The V gene's germline CDR1 is SGHKS and CDR2 YYEKEE (reference sequence). This CDR3 has 18 residues. Trimming removed 4 bases from V and 0 bases from J, with 20 bases in between. The entire variable domain, with the rest obtained from reference TRBV5-5 and TRBJ1-3, is as follows: DAGVTQSPTHLIKTRGQQVTLRCSPISGHKSVSWYQQVLGQGPQFIFQYYEKEERGRGNFPDRFSARQFPNYSSELNVNALLLGDSALYLCASSHRTELLSSGNTIYFGEGSWLTVV.

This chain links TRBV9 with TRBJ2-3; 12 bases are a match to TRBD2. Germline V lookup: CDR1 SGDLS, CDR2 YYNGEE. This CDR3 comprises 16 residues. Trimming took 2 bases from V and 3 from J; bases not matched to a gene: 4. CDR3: CASSVLTSGGTDTQYF. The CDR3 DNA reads TGTGCCAGCAGCGTCCTGACTAGCGGGGGAACAGATACGCAGTATTTT.

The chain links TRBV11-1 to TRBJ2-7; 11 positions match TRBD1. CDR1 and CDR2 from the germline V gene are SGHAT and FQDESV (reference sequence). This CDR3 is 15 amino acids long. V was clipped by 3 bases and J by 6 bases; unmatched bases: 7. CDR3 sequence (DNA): TGTGCCAGCAGCTTCCCCCACGGGACAGGGGGCGAGCAGTACTTC. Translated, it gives CASSFPHGTGGEQYF.

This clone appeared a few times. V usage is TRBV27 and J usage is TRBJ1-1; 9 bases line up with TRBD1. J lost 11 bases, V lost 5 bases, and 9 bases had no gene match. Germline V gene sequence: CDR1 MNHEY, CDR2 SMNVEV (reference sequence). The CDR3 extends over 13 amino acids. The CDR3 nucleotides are TGTGCCAGCAGTCCGAGGGACAGGGCGAGGGCTTTCTTT. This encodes CASSPRDRARAFF.

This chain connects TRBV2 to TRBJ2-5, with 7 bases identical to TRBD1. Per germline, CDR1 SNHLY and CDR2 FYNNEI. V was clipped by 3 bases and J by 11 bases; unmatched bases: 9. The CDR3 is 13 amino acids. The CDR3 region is CASSDRDSVGQYF. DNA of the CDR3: TGTGCCAGCAGTGACCGGGACAGTGTAGGGCAGTACTTC.

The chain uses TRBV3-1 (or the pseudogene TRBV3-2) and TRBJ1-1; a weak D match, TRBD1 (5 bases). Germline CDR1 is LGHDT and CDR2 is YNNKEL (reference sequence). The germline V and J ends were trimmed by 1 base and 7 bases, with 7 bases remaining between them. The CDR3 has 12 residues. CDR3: CASSQGRGEAFF. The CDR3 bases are TGTGCCAGCAGCCAAGGGAGGGGTGAAGCTTTCTTT.

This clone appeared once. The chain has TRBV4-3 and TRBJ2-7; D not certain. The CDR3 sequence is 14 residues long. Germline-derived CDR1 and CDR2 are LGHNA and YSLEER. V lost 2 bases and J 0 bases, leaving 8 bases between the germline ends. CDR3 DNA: TGCGCCAGCAGCCAATGGTACAGCTCCTACGAGCAGTACTTC. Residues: CASSQWYSSYEQYF.

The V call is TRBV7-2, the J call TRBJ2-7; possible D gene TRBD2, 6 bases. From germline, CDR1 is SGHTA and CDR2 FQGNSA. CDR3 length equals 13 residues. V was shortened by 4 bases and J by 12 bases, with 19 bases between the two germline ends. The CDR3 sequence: CASSWDSHNVGYF. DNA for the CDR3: TGTGCCAGCAGCTGGGACTCACACAACGTGGGGTACTTC.